This record concerns one T cell receptor beta chain sequence. V was pared by 0 bases and J by 8 bases, with 5 bases between. This CDR3 has 13 amino acids. Germline CDR1 and CDR2: MNHEY and SVGAGI. This entry is derived from a study of blood T cells in healthy people across ages. A J-beta primer mix and a sample-barcoded 5' primer were used in a second PCR of roughly 6 to 11 cycles. TCRdb re-called the 5' RACE reads through MiXCR, storing one row per CDR3 protein. This sample has more than 800,000 distinct CDR3 sequences, with 40% to 45% found just once. The sequenced sample was blood. This TCR was recovered from an older woman in good health. The chain joins TRBV6-5 to TRBJ1-6; D uncertain. CDR3 coding DNA: TGTGCCAGCAGTTACTCCCAGGATTCACCCCTCCACTTT. Translation gives CASSYSQDSPLHF.